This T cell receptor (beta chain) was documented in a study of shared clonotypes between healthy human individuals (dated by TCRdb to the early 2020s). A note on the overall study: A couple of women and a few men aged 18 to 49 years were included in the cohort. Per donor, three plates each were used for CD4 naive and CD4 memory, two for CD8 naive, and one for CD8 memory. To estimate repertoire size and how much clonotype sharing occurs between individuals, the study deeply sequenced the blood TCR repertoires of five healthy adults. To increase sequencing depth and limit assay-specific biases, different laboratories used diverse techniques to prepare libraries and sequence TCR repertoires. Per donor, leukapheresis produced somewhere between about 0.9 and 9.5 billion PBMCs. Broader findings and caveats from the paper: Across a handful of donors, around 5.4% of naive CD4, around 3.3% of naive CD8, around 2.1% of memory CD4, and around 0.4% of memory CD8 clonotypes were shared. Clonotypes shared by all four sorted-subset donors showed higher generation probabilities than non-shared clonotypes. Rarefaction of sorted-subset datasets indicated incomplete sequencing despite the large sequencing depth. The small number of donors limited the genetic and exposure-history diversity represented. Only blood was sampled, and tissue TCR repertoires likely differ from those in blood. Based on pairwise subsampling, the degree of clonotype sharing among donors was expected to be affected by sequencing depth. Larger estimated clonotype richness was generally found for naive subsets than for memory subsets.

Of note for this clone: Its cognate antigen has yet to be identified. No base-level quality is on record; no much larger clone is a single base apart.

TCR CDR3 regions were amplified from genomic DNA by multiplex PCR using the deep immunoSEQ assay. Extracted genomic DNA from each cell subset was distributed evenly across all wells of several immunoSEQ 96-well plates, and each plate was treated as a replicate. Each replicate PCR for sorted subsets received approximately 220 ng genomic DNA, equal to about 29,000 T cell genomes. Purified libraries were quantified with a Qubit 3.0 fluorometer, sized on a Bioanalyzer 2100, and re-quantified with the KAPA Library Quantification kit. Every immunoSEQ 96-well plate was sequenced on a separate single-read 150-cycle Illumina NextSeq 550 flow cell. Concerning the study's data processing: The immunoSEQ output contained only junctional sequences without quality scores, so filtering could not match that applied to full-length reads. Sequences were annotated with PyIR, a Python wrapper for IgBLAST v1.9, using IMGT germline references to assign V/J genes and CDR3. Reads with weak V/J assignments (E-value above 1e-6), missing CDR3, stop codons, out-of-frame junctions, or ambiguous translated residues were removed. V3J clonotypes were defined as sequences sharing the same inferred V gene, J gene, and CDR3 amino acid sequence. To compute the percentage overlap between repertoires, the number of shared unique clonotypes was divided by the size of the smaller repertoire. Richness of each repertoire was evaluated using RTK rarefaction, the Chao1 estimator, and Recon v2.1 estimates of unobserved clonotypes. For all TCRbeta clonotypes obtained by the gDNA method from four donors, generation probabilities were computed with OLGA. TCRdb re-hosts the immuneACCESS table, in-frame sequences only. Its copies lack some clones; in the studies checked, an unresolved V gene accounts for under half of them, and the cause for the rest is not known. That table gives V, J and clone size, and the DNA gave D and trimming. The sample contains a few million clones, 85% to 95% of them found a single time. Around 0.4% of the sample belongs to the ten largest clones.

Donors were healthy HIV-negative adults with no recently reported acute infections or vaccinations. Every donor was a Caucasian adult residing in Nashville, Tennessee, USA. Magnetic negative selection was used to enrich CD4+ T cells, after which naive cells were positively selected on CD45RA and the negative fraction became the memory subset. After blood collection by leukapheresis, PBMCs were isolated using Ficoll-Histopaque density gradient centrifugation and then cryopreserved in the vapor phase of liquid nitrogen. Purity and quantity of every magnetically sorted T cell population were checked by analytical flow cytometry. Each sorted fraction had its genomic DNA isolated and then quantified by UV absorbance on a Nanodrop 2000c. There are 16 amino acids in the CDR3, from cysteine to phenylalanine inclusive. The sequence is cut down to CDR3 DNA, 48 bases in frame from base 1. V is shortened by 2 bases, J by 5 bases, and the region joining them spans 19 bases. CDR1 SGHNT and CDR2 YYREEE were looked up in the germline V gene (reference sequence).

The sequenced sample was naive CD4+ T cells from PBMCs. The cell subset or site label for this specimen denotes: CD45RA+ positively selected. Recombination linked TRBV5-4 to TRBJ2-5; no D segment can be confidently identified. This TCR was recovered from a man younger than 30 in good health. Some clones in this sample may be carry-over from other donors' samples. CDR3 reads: CASSLPGPSRLETQYF. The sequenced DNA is TGTGCCAGCAGCTTACCCGGACCGAGCCGCTTGGAGACCCAGTACTTC.